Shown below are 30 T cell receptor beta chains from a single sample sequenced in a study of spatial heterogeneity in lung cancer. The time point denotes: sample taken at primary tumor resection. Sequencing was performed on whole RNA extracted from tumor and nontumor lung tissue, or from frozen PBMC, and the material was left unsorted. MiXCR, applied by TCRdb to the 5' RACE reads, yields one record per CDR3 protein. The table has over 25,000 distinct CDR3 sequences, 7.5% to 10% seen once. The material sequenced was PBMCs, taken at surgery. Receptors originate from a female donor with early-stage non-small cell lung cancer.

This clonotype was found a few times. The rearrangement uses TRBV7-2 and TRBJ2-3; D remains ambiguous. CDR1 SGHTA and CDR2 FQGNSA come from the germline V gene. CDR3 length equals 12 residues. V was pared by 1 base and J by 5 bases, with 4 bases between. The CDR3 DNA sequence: TGTGCCAGCAGCTTAGTAGTAGATACGCAGTATTTT. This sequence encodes CASSLVVDTQYF.

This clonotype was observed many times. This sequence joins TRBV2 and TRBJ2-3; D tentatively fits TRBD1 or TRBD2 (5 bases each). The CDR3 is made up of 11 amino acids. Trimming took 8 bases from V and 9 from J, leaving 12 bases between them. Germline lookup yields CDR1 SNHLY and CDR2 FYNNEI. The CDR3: CASGEGDTQYF. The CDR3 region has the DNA TGTGCCAGCGGAGAAGGGGACACGCAGTATTTT. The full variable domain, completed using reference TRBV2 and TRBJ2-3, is EPEVTQTPSHQVTQMGQEVILRCVPISNHLYFYWYRQILGQKVEFLVSFYNNEISEKSEIFDDQFSVERPDGSNFTLKIRSTKLEDSAMYFCASGEGDTQYFGPGTRLTVL.

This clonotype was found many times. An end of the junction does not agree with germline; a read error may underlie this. CDR3 sequence: CARRGLRNTEAFF. CDR3 DNA: TGTGCCCGGAGGGGGCTGAGGAACACTGAAGCTTTCTTT. The V gene is TRBV30, the J gene TRBJ1-1; 7 nucleotides line up with TRBD1. CDR3 size: 13 residues. CDR1 GTSNPN and CDR2 SVGIG come from the germline V gene (reference sequence). Drawing the rest from reference TRBV30 and TRBJ1-1, the complete variable domain is SQTIHQWPATLVQPVGSPLSLECTVEGTSNPNLYWYRQAAGRGLQLLFYSVGIGQISSEVPQNLSASRPQDRQFILSSKKLLLSDSGFYLCARRGLRNTEAFFGQGTRLTVV.

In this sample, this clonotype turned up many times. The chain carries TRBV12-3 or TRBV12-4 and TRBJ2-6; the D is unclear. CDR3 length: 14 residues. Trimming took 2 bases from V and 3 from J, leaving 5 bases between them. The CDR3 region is CASSLKSGANVLTF. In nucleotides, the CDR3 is TGTGCCAGCAGTTTAAAGAGTGGGGCCAACGTCCTGACTTTC.

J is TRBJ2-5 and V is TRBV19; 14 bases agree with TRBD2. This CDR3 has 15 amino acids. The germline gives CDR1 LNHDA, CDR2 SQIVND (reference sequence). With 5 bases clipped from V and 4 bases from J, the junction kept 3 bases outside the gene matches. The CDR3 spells CASSPGTSGRETQYF. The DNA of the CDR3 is TGTGCCAGTAGTCCCGGGACTAGCGGGAGAGAGACCCAGTACTTC.

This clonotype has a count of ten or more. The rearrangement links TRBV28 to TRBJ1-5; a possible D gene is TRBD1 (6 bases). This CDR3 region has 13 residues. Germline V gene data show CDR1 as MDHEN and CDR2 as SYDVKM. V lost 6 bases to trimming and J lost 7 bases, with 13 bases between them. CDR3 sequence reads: CASRPGDGQPQHF. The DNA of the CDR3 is TGTGCCAGCAGACCAGGGGATGGGCAGCCCCAGCATTTT.

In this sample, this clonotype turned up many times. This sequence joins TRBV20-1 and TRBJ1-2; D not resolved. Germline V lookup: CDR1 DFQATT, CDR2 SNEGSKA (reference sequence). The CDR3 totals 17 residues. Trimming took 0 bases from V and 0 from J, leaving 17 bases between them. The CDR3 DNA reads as TGCAGTGCTAGAGATTACGGGGAAAAGGTGACTAACTATGGCTACACCTTC. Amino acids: CSARDYGEKVTNYGYTF.

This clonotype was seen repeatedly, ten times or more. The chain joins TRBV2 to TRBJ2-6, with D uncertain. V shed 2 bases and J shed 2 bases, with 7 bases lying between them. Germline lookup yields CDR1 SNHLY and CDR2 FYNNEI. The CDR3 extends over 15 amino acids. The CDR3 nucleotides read TGTGCCAGCAGTGAACAAGGGACTGGGGCCAACGTCCTGACTTTC. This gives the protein CASSEQGTGANVLTF.

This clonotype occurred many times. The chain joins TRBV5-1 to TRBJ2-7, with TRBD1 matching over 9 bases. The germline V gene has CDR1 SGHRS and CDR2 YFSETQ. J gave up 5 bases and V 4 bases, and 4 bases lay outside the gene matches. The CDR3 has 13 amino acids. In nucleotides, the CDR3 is TGCGCCAGCAGCCAGCACAGGGGGCACGAGCAGTACTTC. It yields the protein CASSQHRGHEQYF.

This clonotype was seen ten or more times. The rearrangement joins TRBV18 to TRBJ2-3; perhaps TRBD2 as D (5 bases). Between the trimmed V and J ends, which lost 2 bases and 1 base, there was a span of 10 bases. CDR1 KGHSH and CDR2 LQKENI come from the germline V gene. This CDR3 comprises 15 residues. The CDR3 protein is CASSPLGSGTDTQYF. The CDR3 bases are TGTGCCAGCTCACCATTAGGTAGCGGCACAGATACGCAGTATTTT.

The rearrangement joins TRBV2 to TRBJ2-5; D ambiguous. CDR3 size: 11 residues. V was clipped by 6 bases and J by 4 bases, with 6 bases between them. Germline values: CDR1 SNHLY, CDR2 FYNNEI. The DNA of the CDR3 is TGTGCCAGCAGGGGTCGAGAGACCCAGTACTTC. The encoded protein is CASRGRETQYF.

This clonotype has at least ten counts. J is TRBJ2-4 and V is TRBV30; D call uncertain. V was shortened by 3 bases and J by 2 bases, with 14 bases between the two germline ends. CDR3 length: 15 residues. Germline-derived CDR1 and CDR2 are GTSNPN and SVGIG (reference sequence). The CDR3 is CAWSDGRSPKNIQYF. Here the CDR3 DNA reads TGTGCCTGGAGCGATGGACGCAGTCCCAAAAACATTCAGTACTTC.

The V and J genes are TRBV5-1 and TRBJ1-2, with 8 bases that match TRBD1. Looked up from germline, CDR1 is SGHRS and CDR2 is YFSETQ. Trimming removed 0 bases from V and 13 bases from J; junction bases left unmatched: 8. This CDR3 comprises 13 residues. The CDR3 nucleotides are TGCGCCAGCAGCTTGGAGGGACAGGCGCCGGGCACCTTC. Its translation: CASSLEGQAPGTF.

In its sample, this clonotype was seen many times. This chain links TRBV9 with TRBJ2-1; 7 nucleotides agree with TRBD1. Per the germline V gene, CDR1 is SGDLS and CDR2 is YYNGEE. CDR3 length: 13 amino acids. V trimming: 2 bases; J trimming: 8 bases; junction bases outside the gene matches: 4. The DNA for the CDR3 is TGTGCCAGCAGCGTCGACAGGGCCGATGAGCAGTTCTTC. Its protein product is CASSVDRADEQFF. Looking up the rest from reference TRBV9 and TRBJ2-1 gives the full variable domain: DSGVTQTPKHLITATGQRVTLRCSPRSGDLSVYWYQQSLDQGLQFLIQYYNGEERAKGNILERFSAQQFPDLHSELNLSSLELGDSALYFCASSVDRADEQFFGPGTRLTVL.

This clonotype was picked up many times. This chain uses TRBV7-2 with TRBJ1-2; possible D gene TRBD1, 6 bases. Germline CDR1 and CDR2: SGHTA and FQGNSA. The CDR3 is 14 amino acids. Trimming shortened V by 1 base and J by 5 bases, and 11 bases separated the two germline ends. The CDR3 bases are TGTGCCAGCAGCTTAGGGACAGCCTCTTATGGCTACACCTTC. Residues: CASSLGTASYGYTF.

The CDR3 loop reads CSVPDVNRGPNTEAFF. The CDR3 DNA is TGCAGCGTTCCTGATGTAAACAGGGGGCCTAACACTGAAGCTTTCTTT. The chain employs TRBV29-1 and TRBJ1-1, with 9 nucleotides matching TRBD1. V dropped 5 bases and J dropped 2; count of bases not matched to a gene: 12. There are 16 residues in the CDR3. Germline V gives CDR1 SQVTM, CDR2 ANQGSEA.

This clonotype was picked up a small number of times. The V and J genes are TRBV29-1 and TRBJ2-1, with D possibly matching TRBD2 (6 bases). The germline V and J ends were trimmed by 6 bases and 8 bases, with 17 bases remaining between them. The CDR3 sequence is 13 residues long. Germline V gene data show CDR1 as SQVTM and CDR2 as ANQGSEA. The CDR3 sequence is CSVALRLGDEQFF. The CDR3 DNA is TGCAGCGTGGCCCTGAGACTAGGTGATGAGCAGTTCTTC.

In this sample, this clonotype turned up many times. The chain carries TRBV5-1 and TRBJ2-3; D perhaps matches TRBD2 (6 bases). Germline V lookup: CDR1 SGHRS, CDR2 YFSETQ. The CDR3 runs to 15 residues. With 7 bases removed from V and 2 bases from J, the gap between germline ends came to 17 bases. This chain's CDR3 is CASYHKPGDTDTQYF. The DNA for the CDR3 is TGCGCCAGCTACCACAAGCCGGGGGACACAGATACGCAGTATTTT.

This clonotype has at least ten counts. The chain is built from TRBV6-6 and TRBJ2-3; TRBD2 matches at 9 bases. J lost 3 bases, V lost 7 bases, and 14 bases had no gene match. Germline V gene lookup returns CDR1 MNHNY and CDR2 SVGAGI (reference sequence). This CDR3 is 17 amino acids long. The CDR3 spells CASTQEWLAGITDTQYF. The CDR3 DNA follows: TGTGCCAGCACCCAGGAGTGGCTAGCGGGAATAACAGATACGCAGTATTTT.

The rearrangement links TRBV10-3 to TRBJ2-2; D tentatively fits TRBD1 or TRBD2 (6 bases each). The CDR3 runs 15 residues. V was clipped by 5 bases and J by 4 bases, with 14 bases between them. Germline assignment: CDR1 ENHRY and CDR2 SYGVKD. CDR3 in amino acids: CAISSRDIPTGELFF. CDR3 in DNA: TGTGCCATCAGTTCGCGGGACATCCCCACCGGGGAGCTGTTTTTT.

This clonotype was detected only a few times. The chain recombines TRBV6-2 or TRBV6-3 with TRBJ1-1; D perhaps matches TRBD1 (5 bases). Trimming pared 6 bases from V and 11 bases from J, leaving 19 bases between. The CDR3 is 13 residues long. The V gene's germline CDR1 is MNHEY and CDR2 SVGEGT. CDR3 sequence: CASSLRFGDSAFF. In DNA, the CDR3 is TGTGCCAGCAGCCTCCGGTTTGGCGACAGTGCTTTCTTT.

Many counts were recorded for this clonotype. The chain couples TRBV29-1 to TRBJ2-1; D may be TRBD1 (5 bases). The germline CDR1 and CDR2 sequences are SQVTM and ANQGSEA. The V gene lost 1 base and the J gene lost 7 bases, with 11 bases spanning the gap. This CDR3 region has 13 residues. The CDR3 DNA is TGCAGCGTTGAAGGGGGCTTGAGTAATGAGCAGTTCTTC. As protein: CSVEGGLSNEQFF.

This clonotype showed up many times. This chain's CDR3 is CASSSRDRGLRGYGYTF. The CDR3 nucleotides are TGCGCCAGCAGCTCCCGGGACAGGGGGCTGCGGGGCTATGGCTACACCTTC. V usage is TRBV5-1 and J usage is TRBJ1-2; TRBD1 aligns across 12 bases. The junction had 10 bases not matched to a gene; V was cut back by 3 bases and J by 4 bases. The CDR3 totals 17 residues. The germline V gene has CDR1 SGHRS and CDR2 YFSETQ.

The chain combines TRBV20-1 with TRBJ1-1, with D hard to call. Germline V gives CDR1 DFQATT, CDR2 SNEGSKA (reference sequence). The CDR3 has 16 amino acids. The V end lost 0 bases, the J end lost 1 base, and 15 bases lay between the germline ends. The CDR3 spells CSARDWERPKNTEAFF. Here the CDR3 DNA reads TGCAGTGCTAGAGATTGGGAGAGGCCGAAGAACACTGAAGCTTTCTTT.

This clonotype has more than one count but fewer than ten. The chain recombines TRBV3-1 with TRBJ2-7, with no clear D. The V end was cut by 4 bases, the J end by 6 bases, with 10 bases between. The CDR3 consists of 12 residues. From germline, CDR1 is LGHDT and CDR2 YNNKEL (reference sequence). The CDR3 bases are TGTGCCAGCAGCCGGGTCGTGGCCGAGCAGTACTTC. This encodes CASSRVVAEQYF.

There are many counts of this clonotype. The CDR3 here is CASSLLPARAASTGELFF. In nucleotides, the CDR3 is TGTGCCAGCAGTTTACTCCCCGCCAGGGCGGCGAGCACCGGGGAGCTGTTTTTT. This chain uses TRBV28 with TRBJ2-2; TRBD1 might be the D (5 bases). Trimming cost V 2 bases and J 4 bases, with 20 bases left between them. CDR1 MDHEN and CDR2 SYDVKM come from the germline V gene. This CDR3 comprises 18 residues.

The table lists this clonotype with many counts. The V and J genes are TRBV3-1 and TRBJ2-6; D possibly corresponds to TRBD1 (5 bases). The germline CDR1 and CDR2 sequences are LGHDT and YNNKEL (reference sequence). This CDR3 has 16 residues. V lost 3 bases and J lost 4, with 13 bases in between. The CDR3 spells CASSQVYRRGANVLTF. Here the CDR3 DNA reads TGTGCCAGCAGCCAGGTGTACAGGAGAGGGGCCAACGTCCTGACTTTC.

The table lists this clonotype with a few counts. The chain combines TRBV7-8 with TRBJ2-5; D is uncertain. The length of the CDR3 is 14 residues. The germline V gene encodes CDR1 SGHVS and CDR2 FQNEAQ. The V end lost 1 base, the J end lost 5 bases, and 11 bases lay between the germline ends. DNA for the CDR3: TGTGCCAGCAGCTTAGGGGCCCTCCGGGAGACCCAGTACTTC. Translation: CASSLGALRETQYF.

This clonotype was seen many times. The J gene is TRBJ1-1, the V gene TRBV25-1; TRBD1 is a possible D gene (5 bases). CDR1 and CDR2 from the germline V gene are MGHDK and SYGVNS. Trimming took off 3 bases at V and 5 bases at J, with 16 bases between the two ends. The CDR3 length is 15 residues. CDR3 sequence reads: CASSDGSSGGTEAFF. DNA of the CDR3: TGTGCCAGCAGTGACGGCAGTAGCGGGGGGACTGAAGCTTTCTTT.

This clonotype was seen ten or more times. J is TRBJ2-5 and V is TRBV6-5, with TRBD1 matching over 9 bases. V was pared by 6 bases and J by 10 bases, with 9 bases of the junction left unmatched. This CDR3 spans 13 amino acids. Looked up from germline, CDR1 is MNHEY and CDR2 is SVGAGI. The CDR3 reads CASSPNRQGDQYF. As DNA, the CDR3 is TGTGCCAGCAGCCCAAACAGACAGGGGGACCAGTACTTC.